These 21 T cell receptor beta chains originate from one sample sequenced in a study of T-cell memory formation after mild COVID-19. TCRdb re-derived calls from the 5' RACE reads in MiXCR, one entry per CDR3 protein. The top ten clones hold over 9% of a sample with 470,000 or so distinct CDR3 sequences, roughly 18% of them seen once. The sequencing sample was made of PBMCs or a T cell subset sorted from them (not recorded which). These receptors were taken from an adult woman who had mild COVID-19 (a few samples of this study predate the infection). Cell type and time point are not known.

CDR3 sequence: CASSYLGTITGELFF. The CDR3 bases are TGTGCCAGTAGTTACCTCGGGACGATCACCGGGGAGCTGTTTTTT. The chain is built from TRBV19 and TRBJ2-2; perhaps D is TRBD1 or TRBD2 (5 bases each). V was pared by 5 bases and J by 4 bases, with 14 bases between. Germline CDR1 reads LNHDA; CDR2 reads SQIVND (reference sequence). The CDR3 sequence is 15 residues long. Looking up the rest from reference TRBV19 and TRBJ2-2 gives the full variable domain: DGGITQSPKYLFRKEGQNVTLSCEQNLNHDAMYWYRQDPGQGLRLIYYSQIVNDFQKGDIAEGYSVSREKKESFPLTVTSAQKNPTAFYLCASSYLGTITGELFFGEGSRLTVL.

This sequence joins TRBV7-2 and TRBJ2-3, with D uncertain. In germline, CDR1 is SGHTA, CDR2 FQGNSA. V gave up 1 base and J gave up 0 bases, with 11 bases separating them. The CDR3 extends over 16 amino acids. CDR3 sequence: CASSLGPGVSTDTQYF. The CDR3 DNA reads as TGTGCCAGCAGCTTAGGGCCTGGCGTTAGCACAGATACGCAGTATTTT.

This clonotype was seen ten or more times. The chain couples TRBV7-3 to TRBJ2-1; 8 bases map to TRBD2. This CDR3 has 15 amino acids. Germline CDR1 and CDR2: SGHTA and FQGTGA. Trimming took 6 bases from V and 7 from J; bases not matched to a gene: 11. CDR3 protein: CASSSTGRGDNEQFF. The CDR3 DNA is TGTGCCAGCAGTTCCACCGGGAGGGGGGATAATGAGCAGTTCTTC.

The V gene is TRBV11-3, the J gene TRBJ1-2, with 8 bases matching TRBD1. The CDR3 sequence is 14 residues long. Trimming cost V 5 bases and J 4 bases; bases outside gene matches: 6. Germline V lookup: CDR1 SGHNT, CDR2 YENEEA. The CDR3 region is CASSLKTGVYGYTF. The CDR3 DNA sequence: TGTGCCAGCAGCCTAAAGACAGGGGTCTATGGCTACACCTTC.

The chain carries TRBV20-1 and TRBJ2-7; 10 bases line up with TRBD2. The CDR3 spans 14 residues. V gave up 2 bases and J gave up 7 bases; unmatched junction bases: 8. Germline assignment: CDR1 DFQATT and CDR2 SNEGSKA (reference sequence). The CDR3 DNA is TGCAGTGCTAGACCGGGGCTAGCGGGAGAAGAGCAGTACTTC. Protein: CSARPGLAGEEQYF.

V is TRBV20-1 and J is TRBJ2-3; D possibly corresponds to TRBD2 (5 bases). Deletions cut 0 bases from V and 6 bases from J, with 19 bases between. CDR1 DFQATT and CDR2 SNEGSKA come from the germline V gene (reference sequence). This CDR3 spans 16 amino acids. This CDR3 reads CSAREKGRERSDTQYF. In DNA, the CDR3 is TGCAGTGCTAGAGAAAAAGGCCGGGAACGGTCGGATACGCAGTATTTT.

This clonotype turned up a few times. The chain couples TRBV12-3 or TRBV12-4 to TRBJ1-1; 9 nucleotides align to TRBD1. This CDR3 is 15 amino acids long. Trimming at V came to 6 bases and at J to 2 bases, leaving 7 bases not matched to a gene. The CDR3 is CASRPSGQGNTEAFF. CDR3 bases: TGTGCCAGCAGACCTTCGGGACAGGGAAACACTGAAGCTTTCTTT.

The chain combines TRBV5-1 with TRBJ1-3, with 10 bases fitting TRBD1. CDR1 is SGHRS and CDR2 is YFSETQ in the germline V gene. The CDR3 sequence is 15 residues long. After removal of 3 bases from V and 3 bases from J, the junction contained 3 bases not matched to a gene. The CDR3 loop is CASSSGQGDGNTIYF. CDR3 coding DNA: TGCGCCAGCAGCTCCGGACAGGGGGATGGAAACACCATATATTTT.

This clonotype came up a few times. The rearrangement links TRBV5-1 to TRBJ2-3; D is possibly TRBD1 (5 bases). Germline CDR1 is SGHRS and CDR2 is YFSETQ. The CDR3 extends over 19 amino acids. The germline V and J ends were trimmed by 3 bases and 3 bases, with 26 bases remaining between them. The CDR3 region has the DNA TGCGCCAGCAGCTCCCTTCAGCCCCGGATGCAGGGTACGACAGATACGCAGTATTTT. Protein product: CASSSLQPRMQGTTDTQYF.

Ten or more counts support this clonotype. The CDR3 region is CASSQTWGPGLAAGPTGELFF. Written as DNA, the CDR3 is TGCGCCAGCAGCCAAACATGGGGGCCGGGACTAGCGGCGGGACCCACCGGGGAGCTGTTTTTT. The chain has TRBV4-1 and TRBJ2-2, with 11 bases that match TRBD2. This CDR3 has 21 amino acids. Per germline, CDR1 MGHRA and CDR2 YSYEKL. V was clipped by 2 bases and J by 4 bases; unmatched bases: 18.

This clonotype came up many times. The chain joins TRBV5-1 to TRBJ2-1; 13 bases agree with TRBD2. This CDR3 region has 17 residues. Germline CDR1 reads SGHRS; CDR2 reads YFSETQ. V lost 4 bases to trimming and J lost 4 bases; unmatched junction nucleotides: 8. CDR3 in amino acids: CASSNGLAGVGYNEQFF. The CDR3 nucleotides are TGCGCCAGCAGCAACGGACTAGCGGGAGTAGGTTACAATGAGCAGTTCTTC.

The chain combines TRBV7-2 with TRBJ2-7; D gene uncertain. CDR1 and CDR2 (germline): SGHTA, FQGNSA. The CDR3 spans 16 residues. V gave up 3 bases and J gave up 0 bases, with 15 bases separating them. DNA for the CDR3: TGTGCCAGCAGCTTGGTGGCAGGCTCTAGCTCCTACGAGCAGTACTTC. Amino acids: CASSLVAGSSSYEQYF.

Written as DNA, the CDR3 is TGCGCCAGCAGCCCTGAGATTGTTAGAAATGAGCAGTTCTTC. Translating it yields CASSPEIVRNEQFF. The chain joins TRBV5-1 to TRBJ2-1; D unresolved. The CDR3 is made up of 14 amino acids. V was clipped by 4 bases and J by 7 bases, with 15 bases between them. Germline lookup yields CDR1 SGHRS and CDR2 YFSETQ.

Written as DNA, the CDR3 is TGCAGCGTTGCGGTGAACACTGAAGCTTTCTTT. This gives the protein CSVAVNTEAFF. The chain couples TRBV29-1 to TRBJ1-1, with D hard to call. From germline, CDR1 is SQVTM and CDR2 ANQGSEA. The CDR3 loop spans 11 amino acids. V lost 4 bases and J 0 bases, leaving 3 bases between the germline ends.

The table lists this clonotype with many counts. The rearrangement links TRBV7-3 to TRBJ1-1; D gene uncertain. V was clipped by 3 bases and J by 1 base, with 6 bases between them. Germline CDR1 reads SGHTA; CDR2 reads FQGTGA. CDR3 size: 13 residues. The CDR3 loop is CASSLLANTEAFF. CDR3 sequence (DNA): TGTGCCAGCAGCTTGCTCGCGAACACTGAAGCTTTCTTT.

The genes are TRBV9 and TRBJ1-1; 12 bases are shared with TRBD1. This CDR3 region has 14 residues. J was trimmed by 8 bases and V by 0 bases; bases with no gene match: 2. CDR1 and CDR2 (germline): SGDLS, YYNGEE. CDR3 sequence (DNA): TGTGCCAGCAGCGTAGTTGGGACAGGGGGCGAAGCTTTCTTT. This codes for CASSVVGTGGEAFF.

There are a few counts of this clonotype. The J gene is TRBJ1-6, the V gene TRBV6-5, with a tentative D call TRBD1 (6 bases). Trimming removed 6 bases from V and 6 bases from J, with 15 bases in between. Germline CDR1 and CDR2: MNHEY and SVGAGI. The length of the CDR3 is 15 residues. The CDR3 coding sequence is TGTGCCAGCAGCCACACAGGGAACCTTAATTCACCCCTCCACTTT. This codes for CASSHTGNLNSPLHF.

In this sample, this clonotype turned up a few times. This chain joins TRBV30 and TRBJ2-7; no definite D call. V was clipped by 3 bases and J by 1 base, with 4 bases between them. Germline assignment: CDR1 GTSNPN and CDR2 SVGIG (reference sequence). The CDR3 loop spans 11 amino acids. This CDR3 reads CAWRGSYEQYF. CDR3 DNA sequence: TGTGCCTGGAGAGGGTCCTACGAGCAGTACTTC.

This clonotype was observed a few times. The chain recombines TRBV18 with TRBJ2-5; the match to TRBD2 covers 11 bases. Germline CDR1 and CDR2: KGHSH and LQKENI. Trimming cost V 4 bases and J 0 bases; bases outside gene matches: 1. The CDR3 is made up of 15 amino acids. The CDR3 coding sequence is TGTGCCAGCTCACGGGGACTAGCGGACCAAGAGACCCAGTACTTC. This sequence encodes CASSRGLADQETQYF.

This clonotype was seen repeatedly, ten times or more. The chain is built from TRBV7-8 and TRBJ1-4; TRBD1 matches at 8 bases. The CDR3 runs 16 residues. J was trimmed by 8 bases and V by 5 bases; bases with no gene match: 13. Germline assignment: CDR1 SGHVS and CDR2 FQNEAQ. CDR3 protein: CASSPLVRGPGEKLFF. In nucleotides, the CDR3 is TGTGCCAGCAGCCCACTGGTCAGGGGGCCAGGAGAAAAACTGTTTTTT.

The chain couples TRBV9 to TRBJ2-3; 8 bases line up with TRBD1. The germline V gene has CDR1 SGDLS and CDR2 YYNGEE. V dropped 0 bases and J dropped 6; count of bases not matched to a gene: 6. The CDR3 totals 15 residues. This CDR3 is CASSVAPRTGDTQYF. In DNA form, the CDR3 reads TGTGCCAGCAGCGTAGCTCCCAGGACAGGGGATACGCAGTATTTT.